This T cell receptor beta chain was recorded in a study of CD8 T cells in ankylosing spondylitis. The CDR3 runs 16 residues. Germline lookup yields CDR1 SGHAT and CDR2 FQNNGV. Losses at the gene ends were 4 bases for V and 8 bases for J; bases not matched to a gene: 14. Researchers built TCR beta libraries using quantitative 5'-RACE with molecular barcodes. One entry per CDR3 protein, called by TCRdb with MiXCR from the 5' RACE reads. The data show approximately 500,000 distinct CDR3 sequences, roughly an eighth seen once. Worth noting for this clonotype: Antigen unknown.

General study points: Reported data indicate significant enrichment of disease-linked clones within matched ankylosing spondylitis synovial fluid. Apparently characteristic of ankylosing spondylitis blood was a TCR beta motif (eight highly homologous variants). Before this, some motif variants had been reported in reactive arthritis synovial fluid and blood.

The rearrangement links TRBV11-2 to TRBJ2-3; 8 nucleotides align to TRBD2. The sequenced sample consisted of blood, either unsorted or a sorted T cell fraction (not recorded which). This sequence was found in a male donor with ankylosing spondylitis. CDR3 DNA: TGTGCCAGCAGCTCCTCCCTAGCGACGGGAGGGGTTACGCAGTATTTT. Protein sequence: CASSSSLATGGVTQYF. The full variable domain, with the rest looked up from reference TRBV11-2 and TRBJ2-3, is EAGVAQSPRYKIIEKRQSVAFWCNPISGHATLYWYQQILGQGPKLLIQFQNNGVVDDSQLPKDRFSAERLKGVDSTLKIQPAKLEDSAVYLCASSSSLATGGVTQYFGPGTRLTVL.